Listed below are T cell receptor beta chains from one sample, sequenced in a study of blood T cells in healthy people across ages. Each CDR3 protein is one row after TCRdb ran MiXCR on the 5' RACE reads. The table has approximately 850,000 distinct CDR3 sequences, roughly 60% seen once. Sequencing was performed on blood. The origin of the receptors is a man aged 25 to 40 in good health. The CDR3 runs from the conserved cysteine through the conserved F or W. The D gene is left open where the match is weak. Size is omitted from some rows. Given values are once, few, many or a class for expanded clones.

TRBD2 | TRBJ2-7 | 16 | TRBV27 | few | TGTGCCAGCAGTCCCGAGGGAGGGACTAGCGGTTACGAGCAGTACTTC | CASSPEGGTSGYEQYF
NA | TRBJ2-1 | 13 | TRBV4-3 | NA | TGCGCCAGCAGCCAAGAACTAGCCTATGAGCAGTTCTTC | CASSQELAYEQFF
NA | TRBJ2-5 | 15 | TRBV4-2 | NA | TGTGCCAGCAGCCAAGGAACAGGGGAGGCAGAGACCCAGTACTTC | CASSQGTGEAETQYF
NA | TRBJ2-5 | 16 | TRBV7-2 | few | TGTGCCAGCAGCATCACAACTGGGGCCGCGGGGGAGACCCAGTACTTC | CASSITTGAAGETQYF
NA | TRBJ1-2 | 17 | TRBV6-2/TRBV6-3 | few | TGTGCCAGCAGTTACACGATTACCGGAGAGGGGGACTATGGCTACACCTTC | CASSYTITGEGDYGYTF
NA | TRBJ2-7 | 15 | TRBV7-3 | NA | TGTGCCAGCAGCTTACGTCCAGGGGAATCGTACGAGCAGTACTTC | CASSLRPGESYEQYF
NA | TRBJ2-1 | 12 | TRBV11-2 | NA | TGTGCCAGCACCCTCAGGTCGCATGAGCAGTTCTTC | CASTLRSHEQFF
NA | TRBJ2-1 | 13 | TRBV7-9 | NA | TGTGCCAGCAGCGGGCAGGGGCGTGGGGAGCAGTTCTTC | CASSGQGRGEQFF
NA | TRBJ1-2 | 14 | TRBV29-1 | NA | TGCAGCGTCGCAAAACCGGGACAAATCTATGGCTACACCTTC | CSVAKPGQIYGYTF
NA | TRBJ2-7 | 15 | TRBV29-1 | NA | TGCGGCGTTGAAGAAGTCGTAGTAGGAGGGTACGAGCAGTACTTC | CGVEEVVVGGYEQYF
NA | TRBJ2-3 | 16 | TRBV6-4 | few | TGTGCCAGCAGTGCCAAGCCTGGAGGGGTCGGGGGTACGCAGTATTTT | CASSAKPGGVGGTQYF